This TCR beta chain appears in the sequencing data of a study of OX40 agonist ivuxolimab in advanced cancers. Study overall: Aged roughly 23 to 79 with a mean of 60 years, they were approximately 79% male. Study-wide findings and caveats: Near-lowest levels of clonal expansion characterized partial responders at 0.1-3.0 mg/kg. In general, CD8+ T cells held more expanded clones than CD4+ did, on average.

The data were produced by immunoSEQ multiplex PCR, yet TCRdb's version contains in-frame clones alone and is incomplete. The data show tens of thousands of clones, with about 88% seen just once and 13% to 15% held by the top ten. Excluded were patients having autoimmune disease history or systemic immunosuppression. With respect to this clone: Its antigen is still unknown.

The clonotype originates from an adult with an advanced solid tumor such as melanoma, head and neck, liver or kidney cancer. The specimen was CD4+ or CD8+ T cells sorted from blood, collected in a trial of the OX40 agonist ivuxolimab.

This CDR3 reads CAISGGAEETQYF. The CDR3 DNA reads as TGTGCCATCAGTGGAGGGGCGGAAGAGACCCAGTACTTC. This sequence joins TRBV10-3 and TRBJ2-5; D could derive from TRBD1 or TRBD2 (5 bases each). Per the germline V gene, CDR1 is ENHRY and CDR2 is SYGVKD. The CDR3 spans 13 residues. The V end lost 4 bases, the J end lost 3 bases, and 9 bases lay between the germline ends.